Only one count was recorded for the clone carrying this TCR beta chain. Its antigen is not identified. This sample was included in a study of Ad26.COV2.S vaccination and SARS-CoV-2 variants. Overall study context: Doses of Ad26.COV2.S were injected into muscle once or twice, 56 days apart.

This CDR3 has 13 amino acids. The ends were cut back, 4 bases at V and 6 bases at J, with 13 bases in the middle. Germline lookup yields CDR1 SGHKS and CDR2 YYEKEE (reference sequence). The protocol was immunoSEQ multiplex PCR, while the TCRdb copy is restricted to in-frame clones and leaves out a portion. This table has 300,000 to 500,000 clones, 70% to 90% appearing once. Treatment meaning: roughly 18 received Ad26.COV2.S at low or high dose, single or two shots; about 5 received placebo; per-sample allocation not given. The samples were gathered on day 63 after the first injection of vaccine or placebo. The study, taken as a whole, reports: Substantial breadth was reported for post-vaccination spike-specific CD8+ and CD4+ T cells. Vaccinees and placebo recipients showed similar non-spike TCR breadth.

This specimen was peripheral blood, taken in a trial of Ad26.COV2.S vaccine versus placebo. The receptor comes from a person aged 18-65 years who received the Ad26.COV2.S COVID-19 vaccine or a placebo. The J gene is TRBJ1-2, the V gene TRBV5-5; possibly TRBD1 for D (5 bases). CDR3 sequence: CASSAGRFNGYTF. CDR3 nucleotide sequence: TGTGCCAGCAGCGCGGGACGCTTCAATGGCTACACCTTC.